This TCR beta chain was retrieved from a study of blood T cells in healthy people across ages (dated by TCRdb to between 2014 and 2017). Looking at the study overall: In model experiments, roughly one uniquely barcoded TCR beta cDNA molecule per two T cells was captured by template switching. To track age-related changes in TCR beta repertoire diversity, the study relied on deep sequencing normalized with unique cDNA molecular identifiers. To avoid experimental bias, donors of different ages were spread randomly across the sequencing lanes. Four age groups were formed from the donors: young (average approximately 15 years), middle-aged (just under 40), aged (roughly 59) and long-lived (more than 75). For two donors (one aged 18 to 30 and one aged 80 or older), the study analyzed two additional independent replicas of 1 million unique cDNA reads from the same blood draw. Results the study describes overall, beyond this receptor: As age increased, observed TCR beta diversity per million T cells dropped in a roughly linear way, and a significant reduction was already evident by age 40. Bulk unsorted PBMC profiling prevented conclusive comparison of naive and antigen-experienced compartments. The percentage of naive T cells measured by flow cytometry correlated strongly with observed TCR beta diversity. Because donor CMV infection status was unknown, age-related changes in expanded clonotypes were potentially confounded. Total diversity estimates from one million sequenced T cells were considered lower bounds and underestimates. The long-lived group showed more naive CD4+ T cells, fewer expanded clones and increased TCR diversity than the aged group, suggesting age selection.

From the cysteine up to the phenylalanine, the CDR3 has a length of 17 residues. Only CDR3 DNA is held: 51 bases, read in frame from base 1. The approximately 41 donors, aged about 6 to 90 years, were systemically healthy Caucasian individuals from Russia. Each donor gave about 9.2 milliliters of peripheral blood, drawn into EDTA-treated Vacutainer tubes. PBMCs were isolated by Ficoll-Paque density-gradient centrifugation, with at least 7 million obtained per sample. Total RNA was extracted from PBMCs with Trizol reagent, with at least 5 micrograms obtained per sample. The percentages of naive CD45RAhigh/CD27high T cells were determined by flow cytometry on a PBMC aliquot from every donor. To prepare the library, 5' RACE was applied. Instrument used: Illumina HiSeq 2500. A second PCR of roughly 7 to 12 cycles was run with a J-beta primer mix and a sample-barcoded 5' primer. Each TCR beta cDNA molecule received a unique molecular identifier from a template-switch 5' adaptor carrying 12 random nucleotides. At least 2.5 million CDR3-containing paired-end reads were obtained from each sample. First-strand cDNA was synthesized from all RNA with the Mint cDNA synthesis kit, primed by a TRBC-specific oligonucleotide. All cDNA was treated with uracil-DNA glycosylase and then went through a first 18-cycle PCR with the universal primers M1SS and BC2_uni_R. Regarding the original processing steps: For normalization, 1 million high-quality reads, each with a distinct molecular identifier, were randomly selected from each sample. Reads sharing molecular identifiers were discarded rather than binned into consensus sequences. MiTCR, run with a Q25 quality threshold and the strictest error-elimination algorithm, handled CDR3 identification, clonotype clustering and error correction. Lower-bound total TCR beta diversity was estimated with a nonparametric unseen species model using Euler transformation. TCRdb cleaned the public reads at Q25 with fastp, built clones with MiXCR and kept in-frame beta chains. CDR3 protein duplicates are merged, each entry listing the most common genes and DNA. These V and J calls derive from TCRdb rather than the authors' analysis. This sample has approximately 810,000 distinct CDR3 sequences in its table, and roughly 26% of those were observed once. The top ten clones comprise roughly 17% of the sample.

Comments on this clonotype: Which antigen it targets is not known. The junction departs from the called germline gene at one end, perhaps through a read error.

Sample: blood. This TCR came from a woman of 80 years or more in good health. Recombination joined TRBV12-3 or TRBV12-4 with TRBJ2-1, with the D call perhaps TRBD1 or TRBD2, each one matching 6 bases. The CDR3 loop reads CASSLENGGRGYSEQFF. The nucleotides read TGTGCCAGCAGTTTGGAGAACGGGGGCCGAGGATACAGTGAGCAGTTCTTC.